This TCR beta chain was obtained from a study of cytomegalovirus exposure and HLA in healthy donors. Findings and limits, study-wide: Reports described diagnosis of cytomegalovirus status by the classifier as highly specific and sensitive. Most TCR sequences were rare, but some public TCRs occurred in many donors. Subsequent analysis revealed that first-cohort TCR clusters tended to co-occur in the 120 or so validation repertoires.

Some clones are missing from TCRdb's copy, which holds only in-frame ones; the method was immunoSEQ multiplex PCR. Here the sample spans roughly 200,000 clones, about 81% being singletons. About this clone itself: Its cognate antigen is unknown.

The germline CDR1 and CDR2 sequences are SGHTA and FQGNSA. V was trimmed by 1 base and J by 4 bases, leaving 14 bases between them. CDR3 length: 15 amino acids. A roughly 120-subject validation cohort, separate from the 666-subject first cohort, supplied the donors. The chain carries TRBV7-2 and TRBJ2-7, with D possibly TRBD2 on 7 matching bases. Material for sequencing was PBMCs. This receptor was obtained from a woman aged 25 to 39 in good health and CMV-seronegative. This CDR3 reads CASSLEGGFSYEQYF. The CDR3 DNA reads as TGTGCCAGCAGCTTAGAGGGGGGGTTCAGTTACGAGCAGTACTTC.